Shown below are 30 T cell receptor beta chains from a single sample sequenced in a study of blood T cell repertoires in COVID-19. Libraries were prepared by immunoSEQ multiplex PCR; TCRdb keeps only in-frame clonotypes and omits some of them. The sample holds roughly 120,000 clones; roughly 87% are singletons and the top ten take 11%. The sequenced sample consisted of peripheral blood. These receptors all come from an elderly man with acute or convalescent COVID-19.

The V call is TRBV5-4, the J call TRBJ1-2; maybe TRBD1 (5 bases). Germline values: CDR1 SGHNT, CDR2 YYREEE (reference sequence). The CDR3 contains 15 residues. V gave up 0 bases and J gave up 5 bases, with 14 bases separating them. CDR3 sequence: CASSLASGVGYGYTF. The CDR3 DNA reads TGTGCCAGCAGCTTGGCGTCGGGGGTTGGATATGGCTACACCTTC.

V usage is TRBV2 and J usage is TRBJ1-1; no reliable D call. With 2 bases removed from V and 1 base from J, the gap between germline ends came to 8 bases. CDR1 and CDR2 from the germline V gene are SNHLY and FYNNEI. This CDR3 is 14 amino acids long. The CDR3 loop reads CASSELRGNTEAFF. In DNA form, the CDR3 reads TGTGCCAGCAGTGAACTTCGGGGGAACACTGAAGCTTTCTTT.

This chain links TRBV6-5 with TRBJ1-5; 10 bases align to TRBD1. This CDR3 is built from 13 residues. Germline V CDR1 and CDR2: MNHEY, SVGAGI. V trimming: 8 bases; J trimming: 4 bases; junction bases outside the gene matches: 2. The CDR3 region is CASWGQGNQPQHF. DNA for the CDR3: TGTGCCAGCTGGGGACAGGGGAATCAGCCCCAGCATTTT.

V gene TRBV9 combines with J gene TRBJ2-2, with 7 nucleotides matching TRBD1. Trimming cost V 2 bases and J 5 bases; bases outside gene matches: 9. CDR1 SGDLS and CDR2 YYNGEE come from the germline V gene. CDR3 length: 16 residues. The chain's CDR3 is CASSVLQGVSTGELFF. The CDR3 DNA reads TGTGCCAGCAGCGTCCTCCAGGGGGTTTCGACCGGGGAGCTGTTTTTT.

The V gene is TRBV4-1, the J gene TRBJ2-7, with D maybe TRBD2 (6 bases). Germline CDR1 MGHRA, CDR2 YSYEKL. This CDR3 has 15 residues. V was cut by 4 bases and J by 1 base, with 14 bases left in between. CDR3 in DNA: TGCGCCAGCAGCCCGAGCGGGTCTCTATCCTACGAGCAGTACTTC. Translating gives CASSPSGSLSYEQYF.

The chain links TRBV2 to TRBJ1-5; D gene uncertain. This CDR3 is built from 13 residues. CDR1 is SNHLY and CDR2 is FYNNEI in the germline V gene. Trimming took off 8 bases at V and 0 bases at J, with 8 bases between the two ends. CDR3 coding DNA: TGTGCCAGCGCCGACAATAGCAATCAGCCCCAGCATTTT. Translating gives CASADNSNQPQHF.

The chain has TRBV10-3 and TRBJ2-5, with 9 nucleotides matching TRBD1. Losses at the gene ends were 2 bases for V and 2 bases for J; bases not matched to a gene: 6. Germline V gene lookup returns CDR1 ENHRY and CDR2 SYGVKD. There are 16 residues in the CDR3. This chain's CDR3 is CAISEGGQGQQETQYF. Here the CDR3 DNA reads TGTGCCATCAGTGAGGGAGGACAGGGGCAACAAGAGACCCAGTACTTC.

This chain joins TRBV6-5 and TRBJ1-2, with 7 bases that match TRBD1. The V and J ends lost 10 bases and 4 bases, in that order; junction bases with no gene match: 15. CDR1 and CDR2 (germline): MNHEY, SVGAGI. The CDR3 is 15 amino acids. CDR3: CAIGERQGLTYGYTF. The CDR3 coding sequence is TGTGCCATTGGGGAAAGACAGGGATTAACCTATGGCTACACCTTC.

The chain has TRBV11-3 and TRBJ1-1, with D maybe TRBD1 (6 bases). Trimming left V 5 bases short and J 0 bases short, with 10 bases between. Germline values: CDR1 SGHNT, CDR2 YENEEA. The CDR3 has 14 amino acids. As DNA, the CDR3 is TGTGCCAGCAGCCTGGACAGCATGAACACTGAAGCTTTCTTT. Translation: CASSLDSMNTEAFF.

This clone occurred once. The chain couples TRBV5-6 to TRBJ1-6; D gene unclear. This CDR3 contains 16 residues. The germline V gene has CDR1 SGHDT and CDR2 YYEEEE. Between the trimmed V and J ends, which lost 0 bases and 7 bases, there was a span of 14 bases. The CDR3 coding sequence is TGTGCCAGCAGCTTGGTAACCCCTAGAGGGAATTCACCCCTCCACTTT. Translated, it gives CASSLVTPRGNSPLHF.

J is TRBJ2-3 and V is TRBV19; D ambiguous. In germline, CDR1 is LNHDA, CDR2 SQIVND (reference sequence). This CDR3 region has 13 residues. The V end was cut by 1 base, the J end by 4 bases, with 6 bases between. The chain's CDR3 is CASSIAPSDTQYF. CDR3 nucleotides: TGTGCCAGTAGTATAGCCCCCTCAGATACGCAGTATTTT.

In its sample, this clone was seen once. This chain connects TRBV28 to TRBJ2-7; weak D call: TRBD2 (6 bases). This CDR3 has 15 residues. Germline CDR1 is MDHEN and CDR2 is SYDVKM. Trimming stripped 6 bases from V and 0 bases from J, with 15 bases between. The DNA for the CDR3 is TGTGCCAGCAGCTTAGGAGGGGTAAGCTCCTACGAGCAGTACTTC. Its translation: CASSLGGVSSYEQYF.

V usage is TRBV19 and J usage is TRBJ2-7; 7 nucleotides match TRBD1. Germline lookup yields CDR1 LNHDA and CDR2 SQIVND (reference sequence). V trimming: 3 bases; J trimming: 3 bases; junction bases outside the gene matches: 5. The CDR3 extends over 14 amino acids. The CDR3 DNA follows: TGTGCCAGTAGTATGTCCCGGGACAGCTACGAGCAGTACTTC. This gives the protein CASSMSRDSYEQYF.

The chain is built from TRBV11-2 and TRBJ2-2; D may be TRBD2 (6 bases). The germline V and J ends were trimmed by 7 bases and 1 base, with 7 bases remaining between them. The germline V gene has CDR1 SGHAT and CDR2 FQNNGV. CDR3 length: 13 residues. CDR3 protein: CASNSGNTGELFF. The DNA of the CDR3 is TGTGCCAGCAATAGCGGGAACACCGGGGAGCTGTTTTTT. Supplemented by reference TRBV11-2 and TRBJ2-2, the full variable domain reads EAGVAQSPRYKIIEKRQSVAFWCNPISGHATLYWYQQILGQGPKLLIQFQNNGVVDDSQLPKDRFSAERLKGVDSTLKIQPAKLEDSAVYLCASNSGNTGELFFGEGSRLTVL.

This clone is labeled as large. This chain uses TRBV7-9 with TRBJ1-2; D gene ambiguous. V dropped 4 bases and J dropped 2 bases, with 11 bases sitting between them. This CDR3 has 14 amino acids. Germline values: CDR1 SEHNR, CDR2 FQNEAQ (reference sequence). The CDR3 is CASSSLTENYGYTF. The CDR3 DNA reads TGTGCCAGCAGCTCCCTTACAGAGAACTATGGCTACACCTTC.

The chain is built from TRBV6-5 and TRBJ1-4; D gene ambiguous. The V and J ends lost 1 base and 1 base respectively, with 10 bases between them. CDR1 MNHEY and CDR2 SVGAGI come from the germline V gene. The CDR3 contains 16 residues. CDR3 amino acids: CASSYWQAGTNEKLFF. In DNA, the CDR3 is TGTGCCAGCAGTTACTGGCAGGCCGGAACTAATGAAAAACTGTTTTTT.

The chain combines TRBV7-3 with TRBJ2-2, with no clear D. This CDR3 has 13 residues. Trimming stripped 6 bases from V and 6 bases from J, with 11 bases between. The germline V gene has CDR1 SGHTA and CDR2 FQGTGA. The CDR3 is CASSRSVSGELFF. Written as DNA, the CDR3 is TGTGCCAGCAGTAGATCTGTCTCCGGGGAGCTGTTTTTT.

The count of this clone is one. The V and J genes are TRBV18 and TRBJ1-6; TRBD1 matches at 7 bases. This CDR3 contains 16 residues. V was clipped by 3 bases and J by 3 bases; unmatched bases: 5. Germline loops: CDR1 KGHSH, CDR2 LQKENI. This chain's CDR3 is CASSPVGQNYNSPLHF. The CDR3 nucleotides read TGTGCCAGCTCACCGGTGGGACAGAACTATAATTCACCCCTCCACTTT.

This chain uses TRBV7-8 with TRBJ1-1, with 8 bases matching TRBD1. From germline, CDR1 is SGHVS and CDR2 FQNEAQ. This CDR3 has 16 amino acids. The trim removed 4 bases at V and 0 bases at J, leaving 7 bases unmatched. The DNA for the CDR3 is TGTGCCAGCAGCTCTGGGACAGGCCTAATGAACACTGAAGCTTTCTTT. Protein product: CASSSGTGLMNTEAFF.

The chain joins TRBV6-1 to TRBJ2-3, with 9 bases that match TRBD1. Losses at the gene ends were 2 bases for V and 9 bases for J; bases not matched to a gene: 3. The CDR3 consists of 13 residues. Germline values: CDR1 MNHNS, CDR2 SASEGT. CDR3 DNA sequence: TGTGCCAGCAGTGAAAGGACAGGGGCCACGCAGTATTTT. This translates into CASSERTGATQYF.

This clone was recorded only once. The rearrangement uses TRBV5-4 and TRBJ2-5, with 10 bases aligning to TRBD1. This CDR3 is 14 amino acids long. The germline V gene encodes CDR1 SGHNT and CDR2 YYREEE (reference sequence). Losses at the gene ends were 3 bases for V and 5 bases for J; bases not matched to a gene: 4. CDR3: CASSSTGGGETQYF. CDR3 DNA: TGTGCCAGCAGCTCGACAGGGGGCGGGGAGACCCAGTACTTC.

V and J are TRBV29-1 and TRBJ2-5; TRBD2 matches 9 bases. The trim removed 2 bases at V and 7 bases at J, leaving 5 bases unmatched. This CDR3 has 13 residues. CDR1 and CDR2 from the germline V gene are SQVTM and ANQGSEA. CDR3 DNA sequence: TGCAGCGTTGAATCTAGCGGGGTAAGGACCCAGTACTTC. Its translation: CSVESSGVRTQYF.

The rearrangement links TRBV6-1 to TRBJ1-1; no clear D. V lost 0 bases, J lost 0 bases, and 8 bases lay in between. The CDR3 is 15 residues long. Germline values: CDR1 MNHNS, CDR2 SASEGT. CDR3 amino acids: CASSEALTMNTEAFF. The CDR3 bases are TGTGCCAGCAGTGAAGCCCTGACAATGAACACTGAAGCTTTCTTT.

The chain recombines TRBV3-1 (or the pseudogene TRBV3-2) with TRBJ1-3; D call uncertain. The CDR3 is made up of 14 amino acids. Germline loops: CDR1 LGHDT, CDR2 YNNKEL (reference sequence). V was trimmed by 4 bases and J by 0 bases, leaving 7 bases between them. The CDR3 region is CASSPFSSGNTIYF. The CDR3 DNA reads TGTGCCAGCAGCCCATTTAGCTCTGGAAACACCATATATTTT.

The gene calls are TRBV4-1 and TRBJ2-5; TRBD1 aligns across 10 bases. With 6 bases clipped from V and 3 bases from J, the junction kept 1 base outside the gene matches. From germline, CDR1 is MGHRA and CDR2 YSYEKL. The CDR3 has 13 residues. The CDR3 region has the DNA TGCGCCAGCAGGGGGACAGGGGAAGAGACCCAGTACTTC. Amino acids: CASRGTGEETQYF.

The chain couples TRBV2 to TRBJ2-2, with a weak D call TRBD2 (5 bases). V lost 4 bases, J lost 6 bases, and 15 bases lay in between. This CDR3 is 15 amino acids long. Germline V gene data show CDR1 as SNHLY and CDR2 as FYNNEI. The CDR3 sequence: CASSVAGPPAGELFF. CDR3 bases: TGTGCCAGCAGTGTGGCGGGTCCCCCCGCCGGGGAGCTGTTTTTT. Full variable domain (missing parts from reference TRBV2 and TRBJ2-2): EPEVTQTPSHQVTQMGQEVILRCVPISNHLYFYWYRQILGQKVEFLVSFYNNEISEKSEIFDDQFSVERPDGSNFTLKIRSTKLEDSAMYFCASSVAGPPAGELFFGEGSRLTVL.

The chain joins TRBV28 to TRBJ2-3; weak D call: TRBD2 (5 bases). The V end was cut by 3 bases, the J end by 1 base, with 5 bases between. The CDR3 contains 13 residues. Germline values: CDR1 MDHEN, CDR2 SYDVKM. The DNA of the CDR3 is TGTGCCAGCAGTTTTAGCGGCACAGATACGCAGTATTTT. Its protein product is CASSFSGTDTQYF.

The rearrangement links TRBV11-2 to TRBJ1-4; no clear D. Germline assignment: CDR1 SGHAT and CDR2 FQNNGV. There are 14 residues in the CDR3. V lost 5 bases and J lost 6, with 13 bases in between. The CDR3 DNA follows: TGTGCCAGCAGCGCCCAGATAGCGGATGAAAAACTGTTTTTT. Translated, it gives CASSAQIADEKLFF.

The chain employs TRBV2 and TRBJ2-3, with 12 bases that match TRBD2. The V gene's germline CDR1 is SNHLY and CDR2 FYNNEI. This CDR3 has 16 amino acids. The trim removed 4 bases at V and 2 bases at J, leaving 4 bases unmatched. The CDR3 nucleotides read TGTGCCAGCAGTGGGCGACTAGCGGGGGCCACAGATACGCAGTATTTT. Translating gives CASSGRLAGATDTQYF.

This chain joins TRBV25-1 and TRBJ1-5; 9 nucleotides line up with TRBD1. V shed 5 bases and J 2 bases; nucleotides not matched to a gene: 7. CDR1 MGHDK and CDR2 SYGVNS come from the germline V gene. The CDR3 runs 16 residues. The CDR3 loop is CASSSDRGAGNQPQHF. In nucleotides, the CDR3 is TGTGCCAGCAGTAGTGACAGGGGGGCTGGCAATCAGCCCCAGCATTTT. Filled out from reference TRBV25-1 and TRBJ1-5, the complete variable domain reads EADIYQTPRYLVIGTGKKITLECSQTMGHDKMYWYQQDPGMELHLIHYSYGVNSTEKGDLSSESTVSRIRTEHFPLTLESARPSHTSQYLCASSSDRGAGNQPQHFGDGTRLSIL.